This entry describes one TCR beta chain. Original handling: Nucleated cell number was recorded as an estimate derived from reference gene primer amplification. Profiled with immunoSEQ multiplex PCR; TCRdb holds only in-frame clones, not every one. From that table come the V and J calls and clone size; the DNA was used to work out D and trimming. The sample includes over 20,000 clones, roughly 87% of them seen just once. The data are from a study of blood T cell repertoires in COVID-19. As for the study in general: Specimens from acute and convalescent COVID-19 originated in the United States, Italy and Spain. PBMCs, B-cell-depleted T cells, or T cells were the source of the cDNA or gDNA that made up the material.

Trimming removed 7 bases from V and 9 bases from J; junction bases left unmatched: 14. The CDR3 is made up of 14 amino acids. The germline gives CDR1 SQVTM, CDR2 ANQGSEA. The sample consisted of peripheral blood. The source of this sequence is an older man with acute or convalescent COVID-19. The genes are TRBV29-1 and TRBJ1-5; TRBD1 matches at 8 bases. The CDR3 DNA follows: TGCAGCGCTGCGACAGGGGAGAGCGACGGGCCCCAGCATTTT. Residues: CSAATGESDGPQHF.